The 4 T cell receptor beta chains listed next were all sequenced from one sample in a study of graft-versus-host responses after intestinal transplantation. TCRdb's copy holds only in-frame clones and misses some; the assay was immunoSEQ multiplex PCR. The sample has fewer than 95,000 clones; 90% to 95% are singletons. These TCRs are of unknown antigen specificity. This specimen consisted of unstimulated CD8+ T cells sorted from spleen or lymph node cells, obtained before intestinal transplant. These receptor sequences come from a human donor who received an intestinal transplant.

The chain uses TRBV27 and TRBJ2-2, with 7 bases lining up with TRBD1. There are 14 residues in the CDR3. Per the germline V gene, CDR1 is MNHEY and CDR2 is SMNVEV (reference sequence). The ends lost 5 bases at V and 4 bases at J; junction bases unmatched: 4. For the CDR3, the DNA is TGTGCCAGCAGTCCCGGGACAGCCACCGGGGAGCTGTTTTTT. Protein: CASSPGTATGELFF.

The rearrangement links TRBV13 to TRBJ2-5; TRBD1 matches at 12 bases. Germline lookup yields CDR1 PRHDT and CDR2 FYEKMQ (reference sequence). The ends lost 0 bases at V and 3 bases at J; junction bases unmatched: 2. CDR3 length equals 16 residues. CDR3 sequence reads: CASSLGGTGGEETQYF. DNA for the CDR3: TGTGCCAGCAGCTTAGGCGGGACAGGGGGCGAAGAGACCCAGTACTTC.

The V and J genes are TRBV27 and TRBJ1-1; tentative D call: TRBD1 (5 bases). There are 14 residues in the CDR3. Germline CDR1 MNHEY, CDR2 SMNVEV (reference sequence). Between the trimmed V and J ends, which lost 8 bases and 0 bases, there was a span of 13 bases. CDR3 region: CASHGGTLNTEAFF. The DNA of the CDR3 is TGTGCCAGCCACGGGGGGACTCTGAACACTGAAGCTTTCTTT.

The chain couples TRBV27 to TRBJ2-7, with D perhaps matching TRBD1 (5 bases). V was shortened by 5 bases and J by 3 bases, with 20 bases between the two germline ends. CDR3 length: 16 residues. Germline V gives CDR1 MNHEY, CDR2 SMNVEV (reference sequence). CDR3 bases: TGTGCCAGCAGTGCTATGCCCCTTACAGACAGCTACGAGCAGTACTTC. Translation: CASSAMPLTDSYEQYF.